These 20 T cell receptor beta chains were sequenced from one sample in a study of identical twins. TCRdb recomputed calls from the 5' RACE reads with MiXCR, one row per CDR3 protein. The sample gives 450,000 to 650,000 distinct CDR3 sequences, approximately 10% of which show up once; around 3.1% is in the top ten. The data were also submitted as part of a second study, on yellow fever vaccine responses in identical twins.

Material: PBMCs. The receptors come from a woman between 18 and 29 years old in good health.

This clonotype occurred a few times. The V call is TRBV7-9, the J call TRBJ1-1, with D tentatively TRBD1 (6 bases). V was trimmed by 4 bases and J by 7 bases, leaving 13 bases between them. The CDR3 sequence is 13 residues long. From germline, CDR1 is SEHNR and CDR2 FQNEAQ (reference sequence). The CDR3 loop is CASSSRGGHEAFF. In nucleotides, the CDR3 is TGTGCCAGCAGCTCCCGTGGGGGCCATGAAGCTTTCTTT.

This clonotype showed up just a few times. This chain uses TRBV5-1 with TRBJ2-7, with TRBD2 matching over 13 bases. Germline V gene sequence: CDR1 SGHRS, CDR2 YFSETQ. V trimming: 4 bases; J trimming: 0 bases; junction bases outside the gene matches: 7. CDR3 length: 17 amino acids. The CDR3 loop is CASSRGLAGISSYEQYF. For the CDR3, the DNA is TGCGCCAGCAGCAGGGGACTAGCGGGAATAAGCTCCTACGAGCAGTACTTC.

This clonotype came up a few times. The V call is TRBV4-1, the J call TRBJ2-1; 7 nucleotides align to TRBD2. The germline V gene encodes CDR1 MGHRA and CDR2 YSYEKL. Unmatched junction bases numbered 3, after V lost 6 bases and J lost 4 bases. The CDR3 runs to 13 residues. The CDR3 bases are TGCGCCAGCAGACCAGCGGGGTACAATGAGCAGTTCTTC. Protein: CASRPAGYNEQFF.

Remarks on this clonotype: Since no conserved phenylalanine or tryptophan closes the CDR3, a read error is the likely cause. CDR3 protein: CAISRDISYEQYC. The CDR3 coding sequence is TGTGCCATCAGCCGGGACATCTCCTACGAGCAGTACTGC. This chain links TRBV10-3 with TRBJ2-7; perhaps TRBD1 as D (6 bases). This CDR3 is 13 amino acids long. Germline loops: CDR1 ENHRY, CDR2 SYGVKD. Trimming shortened V by 6 bases and J by 0 bases, and 9 bases separated the two germline ends.

This clonotype was found a few times. The genes are TRBV10-3 and TRBJ2-1; no clear D gene. This CDR3 is built from 15 residues. CDR1 is ENHRY and CDR2 is SYGVKD in the germline V gene. V lost 3 bases and J 4 bases, leaving 13 bases between the germline ends. CDR3 region: CAISDYKTGYNEQFF. The CDR3 region has the DNA TGTGCCATCAGTGACTATAAGACTGGATACAATGAGCAGTTCTTC.

The chain has TRBV10-3 and TRBJ1-6; D is unresolved. Germline V gene sequence: CDR1 ENHRY, CDR2 SYGVKD. This CDR3 is built from 13 residues. Trimming pared 9 bases from V and 10 bases from J, leaving 16 bases between. CDR3 DNA: TGTGCCATTTGGGCGGGGATTGGGTCACCCCTCCACTTT. This translates into CAIWAGIGSPLHF.

About this clonotype itself: It may be a read error: a sequence one base away is much more abundant. The V gene is TRBV24-1, the J gene TRBJ2-6; 7 bases are a match to TRBD1. CDR1 is KGHDR, CDR2 SFDVKD, per germline. The CDR3 runs to 15 residues. J gave up 3 bases and V 7 bases, and 5 bases lay outside the gene matches. CDR3 protein: CATSTGDIGANVLTF. Written as DNA, the CDR3 is TGTGCCACCAGCACAGGGGACATTGGGGCCAACGTCCTGACTTTC.

The gene calls are TRBV5-6 and TRBJ2-5; the match to TRBD1 covers 8 bases. CDR3 length: 15 residues. The germline V gene has CDR1 SGHDT and CDR2 YYEEEE. After removal of 4 bases from V and 4 bases from J, the junction contained 9 bases not matched to a gene. In nucleotides, the CDR3 is TGTGCCAGCAGCCGCCGGGACAGGCGGAGAGAGACCCAGTACTTC. This codes for CASSRRDRRRETQYF.

This clonotype was observed many times. V gene TRBV6-1 combines with J gene TRBJ2-3; 10 positions agree with TRBD2. The CDR3 covers 16 residues. Trimming removed 3 bases from V and 3 bases from J; junction bases left unmatched: 6. CDR1 is MNHNS, CDR2 SASEGT, per germline. CDR3 in DNA: TGTGCCAGCAGTGACCTAGCGGGAGCTGAGACAGATACGCAGTATTTT. Its protein is CASSDLAGAETDTQYF.

This clonotype was counted only a few times. The rearrangement links TRBV6-5 to TRBJ2-2, with D unresolved. From germline, CDR1 is MNHEY and CDR2 SVGAGI. This CDR3 has 17 amino acids. Trimming pared 3 bases from V and 3 bases from J, leaving 17 bases between. The CDR3 coding sequence is TGTGCCAGCAGTTATAATAGGCCCCCTGGGGACACCGGGGAGCTGTTTTTT. Its translation is CASSYNRPPGDTGELFF.

This clonotype was detected ten times or more. The rearrangement uses TRBV27 and TRBJ2-2; no reliable D call. The ends were cut back, 5 bases at V and 7 bases at J, with 14 bases in the middle. Germline V gives CDR1 MNHEY, CDR2 SMNVEV (reference sequence). The CDR3 is 14 amino acids. The CDR3, as DNA: TGTGCCAGCAGTAGTTCCGGGCACGGCGGGGAGCTGTTTTTT. Translated, it gives CASSSSGHGGELFF.

This clonotype was counted many times. V gene TRBV11-2 combines with J gene TRBJ2-5; possibly TRBD1 for D (6 bases). The CDR3 sequence is 16 residues long. V lost 1 base and J 4 bases, leaving 16 bases between the germline ends. Germline V gives CDR1 SGHAT, CDR2 FQNNGV. CDR3 in amino acids: CASSLALTGSGETQYF. CDR3 DNA sequence: TGTGCCAGCAGCTTAGCCCTGACAGGATCGGGAGAGACCCAGTACTTC.

This clonotype has only a few counts. The chain joins TRBV20-1 to TRBJ2-7; D perhaps matches TRBD1 (6 bases). V shed 5 bases and J shed 0 bases, with 8 bases lying between them. CDR3 length: 12 amino acids. In germline, CDR1 is DFQATT, CDR2 SNEGSKA (reference sequence). This CDR3 is CSAQGSSYEQYF. CDR3 sequence (DNA): TGCAGTGCTCAGGGGTCCTCCTACGAGCAGTACTTC.

This chain joins TRBV19 and TRBJ2-2; 9 nucleotides line up with TRBD2. With V trimmed by 8 bases and J by 5 bases, 9 bases remained unmatched. Per germline, CDR1 LNHDA and CDR2 SQIVND (reference sequence). The CDR3 consists of 15 residues. CDR3 bases: TGTGCCAGTGAACTAGCGGGTGGATTAACCGGGGAGCTGTTTTTT. This sequence encodes CASELAGGLTGELFF.

The rearrangement uses TRBV20-1 and TRBJ2-7; 9 bases fit TRBD1. Losses at the gene ends were 6 bases for V and 2 bases for J; bases not matched to a gene: 11. Germline V gene data show CDR1 as DFQATT and CDR2 as SNEGSKA (reference sequence). This CDR3 has 15 amino acids. The CDR3 is CSALVGDRATYEQYF. In nucleotides, the CDR3 is TGCAGTGCCCTCGTAGGGGACAGGGCGACCTACGAGCAGTACTTC.

The genes are TRBV28 and TRBJ2-5, with D tentatively TRBD2 (7 bases). CDR1 and CDR2 from the germline V gene are MDHEN and SYDVKM. CDR3 length equals 18 residues. Trimming shortened V by 4 bases and J by 2 bases, and 23 bases separated the two germline ends. Here the CDR3 reads CASSWGGGGGPGQETQYF. In DNA, the CDR3 is TGTGCCAGCAGTTGGGGCGGAGGGGGAGGGCCGGGGCAAGAGACCCAGTACTTC.

There are a few counts of this clonotype. This sequence joins TRBV5-4 and TRBJ2-1; maybe TRBD1 (6 bases). CDR1 and CDR2 (germline): SGHNT, YYREEE (reference sequence). Trimming stripped 4 bases from V and 10 bases from J, with 15 bases between. CDR3 length: 13 amino acids. The DNA for the CDR3 is TGTGCCAGCAGCAGAACCACAGGGAACGAGCAGTTCTTC. Residues: CASSRTTGNEQFF.

The rearrangement uses TRBV5-1 and TRBJ2-5; TRBD2 is a possible D gene (6 bases). The germline V gene has CDR1 SGHRS and CDR2 YFSETQ. The CDR3 loop spans 15 amino acids. V was clipped by 4 bases and J by 2 bases, with 15 bases between them. CDR3 DNA sequence: TGCGCCAGCAGCAATGGAGGGTCAACTCAAGAGACCCAGTACTTC. This codes for CASSNGGSTQETQYF.

This clonotype has at least ten counts. The chain employs TRBV12-3 or TRBV12-4 and TRBJ1-5; D not resolved. V was pared by 3 bases and J by 0 bases, with 6 bases between. This CDR3 contains 14 residues. CDR3 bases: TGTGCCAGCAGTTTTGGAGTTAGCAATCAGCCCCAGCATTTT. Its translation: CASSFGVSNQPQHF.

This clonotype was recorded many times. The chain couples TRBV12-3 or TRBV12-4 to TRBJ1-5, with 9 bases identical to TRBD1. The trim removed 6 bases at V and 3 bases at J, leaving 9 bases unmatched. The CDR3 runs 16 residues. CDR3 sequence: CASSKTTGGHNQPQHF. CDR3 DNA sequence: TGTGCCAGCAGCAAGACTACAGGGGGCCACAATCAGCCCCAGCATTTT.